The clone carrying this T cell receptor beta chain was recorded a few times. Antigen specificity is unknown. This record belongs to a study of T cell repertoires in cytomegalovirus infection. Study background: The authors used CMV epitopes that were HLA-C-restricted (recently identified) and HLA-B-restricted (well studied). It can be stated that public TCR beta signatures indicated CMV infection as well as a matching HLA type.

The CDR3 contains 13 residues. V lost 3 bases to trimming and J lost 9 bases, with 12 bases between them. One entry per CDR3 protein results from TCRdb running MiXCR on the reads. Here the sample spans around 430,000 distinct CDR3 sequences, about 42% being singletons. Study-level findings and limits: HLA-C-restricted CMV-specific TCR beta clonotypes prevailed in the ex vivo response.

This receptor was obtained from a human donor in good health (CMV status not recorded). Some clones in this sample may be carry-over from other donors' samples. The genes are TRBV12-3 or TRBV12-4 and TRBJ2-1; maybe TRBD2 (5 bases). The sample here was cultured PBMCs, taken from culture after CMV antigen stimulation. CDR3 protein: CASSLKAVLEQFF. The DNA for the CDR3 is TGTGCCAGCAGTTTGAAAGCGGTACTTGAGCAGTTCTTC.